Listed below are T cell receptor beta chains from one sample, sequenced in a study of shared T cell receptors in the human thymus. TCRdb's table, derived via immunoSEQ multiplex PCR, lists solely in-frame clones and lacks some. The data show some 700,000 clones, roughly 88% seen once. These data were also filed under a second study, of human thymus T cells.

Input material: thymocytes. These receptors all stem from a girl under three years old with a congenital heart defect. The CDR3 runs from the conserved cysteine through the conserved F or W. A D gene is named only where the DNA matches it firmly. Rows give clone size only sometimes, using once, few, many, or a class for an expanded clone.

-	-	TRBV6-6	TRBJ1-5	CASSSGQTYSNQPQHF	TGTGCCAGCAGTTCAGGACAGACTTATAGCAATCAGCCCCAGCATTTT
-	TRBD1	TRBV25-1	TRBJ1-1	CASSESGLDRANTEAFF	TGTGCCAGCAGTGAATCCGGCCTAGACAGGGCGAACACTGAAGCTTTCTTT
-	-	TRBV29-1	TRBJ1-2	CSVEWSASANYGYTF	TGCAGCGTTGAATGGTCTGCCTCGGCTAACTATGGCTACACCTTC
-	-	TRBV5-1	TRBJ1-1	CASSLGVGTGHETSNTEAFF	TGCGCCAGCAGCTTAGGGGTGGGGACTGGACACGAAACCTCGAACACTGAAGCTTTCTTT
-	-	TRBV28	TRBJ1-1	CASSLGWQGLPQYRTEAFF	TGTGCCAGCAGTTTAGGGTGGCAGGGACTACCCCAGTATCGCACTGAAGCTTTCTTT
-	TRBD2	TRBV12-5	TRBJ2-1	CASGLPTSGGAGEFF	TGTGCTAGTGGTTTGCCAACTAGCGGGGGGGCTGGTGAGTTCTTC
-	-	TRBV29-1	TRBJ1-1	CSAEGQKEAFF	TGCAGCGCAGAGGGACAAAAAGAAGCTTTCTTT
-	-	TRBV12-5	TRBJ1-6	CASGLVRSGNSPLHF	TGTGCTAGTGGTTTGGTAAGGTCAGGCAATTCACCCCTCCACTTT
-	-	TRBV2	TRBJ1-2	CAKQRQPGGYTF	TGTGCCAAACAACGACAGCCCGGGGGCTACACCTTC
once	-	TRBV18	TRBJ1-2	CASSPVPGQTNYGYTF	TGTGCCAGCTCACCGGTACCGGGACAAACTAACTATGGCTACACCTTC